Each of the 11 T cell receptor beta chains below was sequenced from the same sample in a study of cytomegalovirus exposure and HLA in healthy donors. Clones were read by immunoSEQ multiplex PCR, and TCRdb kept only the in-frame ones, dropping some. The sample contains approximately 100,000 clones, about 93% of which appear only once. The sequencing input was PBMCs. The receptors originated from a woman aged 30 to 39 in good health and CMV-seropositive.

The CDR3 sequence: CAWTSGGTNTEAFF. The CDR3 DNA sequence: TGTGCCTGGACGTCCGGGGGGACGAACACTGAAGCTTTCTTT. The chain employs TRBV30 and TRBJ1-1; perhaps TRBD1 as D (5 bases). This CDR3 spans 14 amino acids. From germline, CDR1 is GTSNPN and CDR2 SVGIG (reference sequence). Trimming took 4 bases from V and 1 from J, leaving 13 bases between them.

The chain joins TRBV19 to TRBJ2-1, with D tentatively TRBD1 (5 bases). Germline loops: CDR1 LNHDA, CDR2 SQIVND (reference sequence). V was shortened by 3 bases and J by 14 bases, with 14 bases between the two germline ends. The CDR3 loop spans 12 amino acids. DNA for the CDR3: TGTGCCAGTAGTATCCAGGACAAAAGGAAGTTCTTC. Translated, it gives CASSIQDKRKFF.

The chain uses TRBV7-9 and TRBJ2-7; the match to TRBD1 covers 9 bases. CDR3 length: 14 residues. CDR1 SEHNR and CDR2 FQNEAQ come from the germline V gene (reference sequence). The trim removed 4 bases at V and 3 bases at J, leaving 4 bases unmatched. This CDR3 is CASSSGTGSYEQYF. In DNA, the CDR3 is TGTGCCAGCAGCTCAGGGACAGGGAGCTACGAGCAGTACTTC.

The chain uses TRBV7-2 and TRBJ1-5, with a possible D match to TRBD1 (5 bases). The CDR3 has 15 amino acids. The germline V and J ends were trimmed by 8 bases and 0 bases, with 14 bases remaining between them. CDR1 is SGHTA and CDR2 is FQGNSA in the germline V gene. For the CDR3, the DNA is TGTGCCAGCGGGGGGACGGACAATAGCAATCAGCCCCAGCATTTT. This gives the protein CASGGTDNSNQPQHF.

The chain has TRBV7-9 and TRBJ2-7; a weak D match, TRBD2 (6 bases). CDR1 is SEHNR, CDR2 FQNEAQ, per germline (reference sequence). The CDR3 is 14 amino acids. Trimming left V 0 bases short and J 6 bases short, with 12 bases between. CDR3 nucleotide sequence: TGTGCCAGCAGCTTAGCGCGTGTGGGAGGCGAGCAGTACTTC. As protein: CASSLARVGGEQYF.

The chain is built from TRBV4-2 and TRBJ2-1; TRBD2 aligns across 9 bases. Trimming took 0 bases from V and 7 from J; bases not matched to a gene: 13. The CDR3 sequence is 18 residues long. CDR1 LGHNA and CDR2 YNFKEQ come from the germline V gene. The CDR3 region has the DNA TGTGCCAGCAGCCAAGATAGTTTAGCGGGAGAACATCAGAATGAGCAGTTCTTC. As protein: CASSQDSLAGEHQNEQFF.

The gene calls are TRBV7-9 and TRBJ1-5; weak D call: TRBD1 (6 bases). V dropped 4 bases and J dropped 4 bases, with 8 bases sitting between them. There are 13 residues in the CDR3. Germline CDR1 reads SEHNR; CDR2 reads FQNEAQ (reference sequence). The CDR3 coding sequence is TGTGCCAGCAGCTGGACAGAAAATCAGCCCCAGCATTTT. Translated, it gives CASSWTENQPQHF.

The chain is built from TRBV18 and TRBJ2-7; 7 positions agree with TRBD2. The CDR3 spans 14 residues. V lost 4 bases, J lost 3 bases, and 6 bases stayed unmatched. Germline V gene lookup returns CDR1 KGHSH and CDR2 LQKENI. The CDR3 DNA reads as TGTGCCAGCTCACTCCGGGGGGACGGCTACGAGCAGTACTTC. As protein: CASSLRGDGYEQYF.

CDR3 in amino acids: CASSSDRVITDTQYF. CDR3 nucleotides: TGTGCCAGCAGCTCGGACAGGGTCATTACAGATACGCAGTATTTT. The V and J genes are TRBV6-6 and TRBJ2-3, with 8 positions matching TRBD1. The junction had 8 bases not matched to a gene; V was cut back by 6 bases and J by 3 bases. In germline, CDR1 is MNHNY, CDR2 SVGAGI (reference sequence). The CDR3 totals 15 residues.

This chain connects TRBV19 to TRBJ2-1, with 10 bases aligning to TRBD2. Trimming cost V 1 base and J 3 bases; bases outside gene matches: 6. The CDR3 totals 17 residues. Germline V gives CDR1 LNHDA, CDR2 SQIVND (reference sequence). The CDR3: CASSIVASGRYYNEQFF. As DNA, the CDR3 is TGTGCCAGTAGTATAGTGGCTAGCGGGAGATACTACAATGAGCAGTTCTTC.

The chain links TRBV7-8 to TRBJ2-7; 8 bases map to TRBD1. The ends lost 4 bases at V and 3 bases at J; junction bases unmatched: 11. CDR3 length equals 16 residues. In germline, CDR1 is SGHVS, CDR2 FQNEAQ. This CDR3 reads CASSSTRLTGGYEQYF. Written as DNA, the CDR3 is TGTGCCAGCAGCTCCACCCGACTAACAGGGGGCTACGAGCAGTACTTC.